This TCR beta chain was identified in a study of T cells after posttransplantation cyclophosphamide. Per germline, CDR1 SNHLY and CDR2 FYNNEI. The CDR3 contains 15 residues. V shed 6 bases and J 5 bases; nucleotides not matched to a gene: 8. Using immunoSEQ multiplex PCR, the repertoire was profiled, and TCRdb retains in-frame clones only, with some absent. Among around 14,000 clones listed, roughly 72% were seen once. This TCR derives from a man in his fifties. Sequenced sample: memory CD4+ T cells sorted from PBMCs. The chain uses TRBV2 and TRBJ2-5; 11 bases map to TRBD2. The CDR3 reads CASSGSGGALETQYF. DNA for the CDR3: TGTGCCAGCAGCGGTAGCGGGGGGGCCCTTGAGACCCAGTACTTC. Full variable domain (remainder filled in from reference TRBV2 and TRBJ2-5): EPEVTQTPSHQVTQMGQEVILRCVPISNHLYFYWYRQILGQKVEFLVSFYNNEISEKSEIFDDQFSVERPDGSNFTLKIRSTKLEDSAMYFCASSGSGGALETQYFGPGTRLLVL.